A single sample gave rise to the 26 T cell receptor beta chains below, sequenced in a study of blood T cells in healthy people across ages. With a J-beta primer mix and a sample-barcoded 5' primer, a second PCR ran about 7 to 12 cycles. TCRdb independently ran MiXCR on the 5' RACE reads; one entry per CDR3 protein. The sample lists roughly 730,000 distinct CDR3 sequences; roughly 50% were seen once. What was sequenced was blood. The receptor source for this set is a man between 35 and 55 years old in good health.

The chain has TRBV5-1 and TRBJ2-6, with D possibly TRBD1 on 5 matching bases. The V end was cut by 0 bases, the J end by 0 bases, with 13 bases between. The CDR3 consists of 18 residues. Germline assignment: CDR1 SGHRS and CDR2 YFSETQ. CDR3 DNA: TGCGCCAGCAGCTTGGAAACTCCAGGGATCTCTGGGGCCAACGTCCTGACTTTC. Translation: CASSLETPGISGANVLTF.

This clonotype was observed a single time. The J gene is TRBJ2-4, the V gene TRBV6-6; 15 nucleotides line up with TRBD2. Matching the DNA end better, TRBJ2-5 makes the J call doubtful. CDR1 and CDR2 from the germline V gene are MNHNY and SVGAGI (reference sequence). The CDR3 is 16 residues long. CDR3 nucleotide sequence: TGTGCCAGCCAGGGACTAGCGGGAGGTCTCCAAGAGACCCAGTACTTC. Residues: CASQGLAGGLQETQYF.

The chain joins TRBV10-2 to TRBJ2-3; tentatively, D is TRBD2 (5 bases). The CDR3 consists of 13 residues. Trimming removed 0 bases at V and 6 bases at J, with 7 bases between. Germline CDR1 WSHSY, CDR2 SAAADI. The CDR3 sequence is CASSESRGDTQYF. DNA of the CDR3: TGCGCCAGCAGTGAGTCTAGAGGGGATACGCAGTATTTT.

The chain joins TRBV7-8 to TRBJ2-7, with TRBD2 matching over 11 bases. Trimming cost V 4 bases and J 2 bases; bases outside gene matches: 7. The CDR3 runs 16 residues. CDR1 and CDR2 from the germline V gene are SGHVS and FQNEAQ. The CDR3 loop is CASSYLAGGTTYEQYF. CDR3 nucleotides: TGTGCCAGCAGCTACCTAGCGGGAGGAACAACCTACGAGCAGTACTTC.

In its sample, this clonotype was seen once. The chain links TRBV13 to TRBJ2-2; D ambiguous. The germline CDR1 and CDR2 sequences are PRHDT and FYEKMQ (reference sequence). Trimming removed 5 bases from V and 4 bases from J, with 11 bases in between. The CDR3 is made up of 14 amino acids. The CDR3 sequence is CASSQETTTGELFF. The CDR3 DNA follows: TGTGCCAGCAGCCAGGAGACCACCACCGGGGAGCTGTTTTTT.

The rearrangement uses TRBV13 and TRBJ1-1, with unresolved D. The CDR3 sequence is 12 residues long. Trimming removed 10 bases from V and 4 bases from J, with 13 bases in between. Germline V gene data show CDR1 as PRHDT and CDR2 as FYEKMQ (reference sequence). CDR3 amino acids: CATLSGSTEAFF. The DNA of the CDR3 is TGTGCCACCCTAAGCGGGAGCACTGAAGCTTTCTTT.

The J gene is TRBJ2-6, the V gene TRBV28; 9 bases match TRBD1. V trimming: 2 bases; J trimming: 6 bases; junction bases outside the gene matches: 11. Germline V gene sequence: CDR1 MDHEN, CDR2 SYDVKM. The CDR3 sequence is 18 residues long. Here the CDR3 reads CASSLVNRGRMMANVLTF. For the CDR3, the DNA is TGTGCCAGCAGTTTAGTCAACAGGGGGCGGATGATGGCCAACGTCCTGACTTTC.

The V and J genes are TRBV30 and TRBJ1-1; D possibly corresponds to TRBD1 (5 bases). In germline, CDR1 is GTSNPN, CDR2 SVGIG (reference sequence). Trimming shortened V by 2 bases and J by 3 bases, and 13 bases separated the two germline ends. This CDR3 has 14 amino acids. This CDR3 reads CAWSSSGGDTEAFF. The CDR3 DNA reads TGTGCCTGGAGTTCCTCGGGAGGGGACACTGAAGCTTTCTTT.

This clonotype was found many times. The rearrangement links TRBV20-1 to TRBJ2-3; 14 bases agree with TRBD2. The CDR3 contains 15 residues. V dropped 3 bases and J dropped 4; count of bases not matched to a gene: 3. CDR1 is DFQATT and CDR2 is SNEGSKA in the germline V gene (reference sequence). The CDR3 region is CSARGLAGDPDTQYF. The DNA of the CDR3 is TGCAGTGCTAGGGGACTAGCGGGGGACCCAGATACGCAGTATTTT.

This clonotype showed up just a few times. The chain couples TRBV5-1 to TRBJ2-5; 7 bases map to TRBD1. The CDR3 length is 16 residues. The V segment lost 5 bases and the J segment 1 base; nucleotides outside the gene matches: 11. Germline lookup yields CDR1 SGHRS and CDR2 YFSETQ. The CDR3, as DNA: TGCGCCAGCAGTTCGACCTCGGGACAGATCCAAGAGACCCAGTACTTC. Translated, it gives CASSSTSGQIQETQYF. Based on the CDR3 plus reference TRBV5-1 and TRBJ2-5, the full variable domain is KAGVTQTPRYLIKTRGQQVTLSCSPISGHRSVSWYQQTPGQGLQFLFEYFSETQRNKGNFPGRFSGRQFSNSRSEMNVSTLELGDSALYLCASSSTSGQIQETQYFGPGTRLLVL.

V usage is TRBV3-1 and J usage is TRBJ2-7, with D perhaps given as TRBD1 or TRBD2 (6 bases each). From germline, CDR1 is LGHDT and CDR2 YNNKEL (reference sequence). Trimming removed 5 bases at V and 3 bases at J, with 14 bases between. The CDR3 covers 14 residues. The DNA of the CDR3 is TGTGCCAGCAGCTCGAGGAGGGGGTACTACGAGCAGTACTTC. Its protein product is CASSSRRGYYEQYF.

This clonotype was seen only a few times. V and J are TRBV3-1 and TRBJ2-5; D is unresolved. The CDR3 contains 15 residues. Per germline, CDR1 LGHDT and CDR2 YNNKEL (reference sequence). Trimming removed 4 bases at V and 2 bases at J, with 14 bases between. The CDR3 spells CASSLHPSEQETQYF. The CDR3 region has the DNA TGTGCCAGCAGCCTCCACCCCAGCGAGCAAGAGACCCAGTACTTC.

The J gene is TRBJ1-2, the V gene TRBV3-1; D gene ambiguous. Germline-derived CDR1 and CDR2 are LGHDT and YNNKEL (reference sequence). This CDR3 has 14 amino acids. The V and J ends lost 4 bases and 8 bases respectively, with 17 bases between them. The CDR3 DNA reads as TGTGCCAGCAGCCCCCAAACGAACGGAATCGGCTACACCTTC. Amino acids: CASSPQTNGIGYTF.

The chain joins TRBV2 to TRBJ2-1; the match to TRBD2 covers 11 bases. The last part of the DNA fits TRBJ2-7 better; the J call may be wrong. The germline CDR1 and CDR2 sequences are SNHLY and FYNNEI. The CDR3 is 16 amino acids. CDR3 residues: CASSRRPTSGGDEQYF. The CDR3 nucleotides are TGTGCCAGCAGTAGAAGGCCCACTAGCGGGGGTGATGAGCAGTACTTC.

The chain recombines TRBV11-1 with TRBJ2-4, with TRBD2 identical over 13 bases. Germline trimming cut 4 bases from V and 2 bases from J; bases unmatched to any gene: 17. The CDR3 totals 21 residues. Germline lookup yields CDR1 SGHAT and CDR2 FQDESV (reference sequence). CDR3 DNA sequence: TGTGCCAGCAGCTCCTATATACTAGCGGGGGGGGGATCCCGATCCAAAAACATTCAGTACTTC. Its translation: CASSSYILAGGGSRSKNIQYF.

This chain links TRBV18 with TRBJ2-3, with 7 bases that match TRBD2. Germline V gene sequence: CDR1 KGHSH, CDR2 LQKENI. J gave up 2 bases and V 3 bases, and 14 bases lay outside the gene matches. The CDR3 covers 18 residues. The CDR3 coding sequence is TGTGCCAGCTCACCTCGGCCGGGGGGAACCGTTGCCACAGATACGCAGTATTTT. Encoded protein: CASSPRPGGTVATDTQYF.

The gene calls are TRBV7-3 and TRBJ2-3, with 9 bases matching TRBD2. V shed 5 bases, J shed 5 bases, and the junction held 8 bases outside the gene matches. Looked up from germline, CDR1 is SGHTA and CDR2 is FQGTGA. The CDR3 has 15 residues. In nucleotides, the CDR3 is TGTGCCAGCAGCATTAGCGGGAGTCTCGGAGATACGCAGTATTTT. This translates into CASSISGSLGDTQYF.

This clonotype was seen just once. The chain has TRBV4-3 and TRBJ2-2; 7 positions agree with TRBD1. With V trimmed by 0 bases and J by 1 base, 8 bases remained unmatched. Germline V gives CDR1 LGHNA, CDR2 YSLEER. The CDR3 is made up of 18 amino acids. DNA for the CDR3: TGCGCCAGCAGCCAAGATGGGGACAGCCGGCTGAACACCGGGGAGCTGTTTTTT. It specifies CASSQDGDSRLNTGELFF.

This chain links TRBV7-8 with TRBJ2-1; D unclear. Germline CDR1 reads SGHVS; CDR2 reads FQNEAQ. Trimming stripped 8 bases from V and 1 base from J, with 9 bases between. The CDR3 runs 13 residues. CDR3 protein: CASGYGSYNEQFF. CDR3 DNA: TGTGCCAGCGGATATGGGTCCTACAATGAGCAGTTCTTC.

The chain uses TRBV6-1 and TRBJ1-1; D is possibly TRBD1 (6 bases). CDR1 and CDR2 (germline): MNHNS, SASEGT. The CDR3 is 13 residues long. The V end was cut by 6 bases, the J end by 8 bases, with 16 bases between. CDR3 sequence (DNA): TGTGCCAGCAGATCCGGGACACTATTAGAAGCTTTCTTT. It is translated as CASRSGTLLEAFF.

The chain combines TRBV2 with TRBJ1-2; D unclear. CDR1 is SNHLY, CDR2 FYNNEI, per germline. V lost 11 bases to trimming and J lost 4 bases, with 11 bases between them. There are 11 residues in the CDR3. The CDR3 loop is CAWRDGYGYTF. The CDR3 DNA is TGTGCCTGGAGGGATGGCTATGGCTACACCTTC.

The rearrangement joins TRBV7-3 to TRBJ2-5, with D possibly matching TRBD1 (6 bases). V lost 2 bases and J 5 bases, leaving 15 bases between the germline ends. The CDR3 length is 15 residues. The germline V gene has CDR1 SGHTA and CDR2 FQGTGA. CDR3: CASSLGEQGWETQYF. The DNA of the CDR3 is TGTGCCAGCAGCTTAGGGGAACAGGGCTGGGAGACCCAGTACTTC.

V and J are TRBV6-1 and TRBJ2-7; 7 bases are a match to TRBD2. With 6 bases clipped from V and 3 bases from J, the junction kept 5 bases outside the gene matches. This CDR3 region has 13 residues. Per the germline V gene, CDR1 is MNHNS and CDR2 is SASEGT. The CDR3 DNA reads TGTGCCAGCAGGGCCCCGGGGGGCTACGAGCAGTACTTC. It yields the protein CASRAPGGYEQYF.

The chain is built from TRBV6-5 and TRBJ2-5; 7 bases map to TRBD1. The DNA matches TRBJ1-2 better at its end, which makes the J call doubtful. Germline CDR1 is MNHEY and CDR2 is SVGAGI. The CDR3 is 13 amino acids. CDR3 loop: CASRDPTGYGYTF. In DNA, the CDR3 is TGTGCCAGCAGGGATCCGACAGGGTATGGCTACACCTTC.

Details on this clonotype: Relative to the germline gene, one junction end is altered; a read error may explain this. The chain carries TRBV15 and TRBJ2-7; D possibly matches TRBD1 or TRBD2 (5 bases each). Germline CDR1 is LNHNV and CDR2 is YYDKDF (reference sequence). The CDR3 runs to 15 residues. The CDR3 sequence is CAASRAGTGSYEQYF. The CDR3 DNA reads TGTGCCGCCAGCAGGGCCGGGACGGGGAGTTACGAGCAGTACTTC.

This clonotype has just a few counts. V gene TRBV12-3 or TRBV12-4 combines with J gene TRBJ2-1; TRBD1 aligns across 7 bases. Trimming removed 4 bases from V and 11 bases from J; junction bases left unmatched: 5. The CDR3 is made up of 12 amino acids. CDR3: CASSSGGPQQFF. The CDR3 region has the DNA TGTGCCAGCAGTTCAGGGGGTCCACAGCAGTTCTTC.